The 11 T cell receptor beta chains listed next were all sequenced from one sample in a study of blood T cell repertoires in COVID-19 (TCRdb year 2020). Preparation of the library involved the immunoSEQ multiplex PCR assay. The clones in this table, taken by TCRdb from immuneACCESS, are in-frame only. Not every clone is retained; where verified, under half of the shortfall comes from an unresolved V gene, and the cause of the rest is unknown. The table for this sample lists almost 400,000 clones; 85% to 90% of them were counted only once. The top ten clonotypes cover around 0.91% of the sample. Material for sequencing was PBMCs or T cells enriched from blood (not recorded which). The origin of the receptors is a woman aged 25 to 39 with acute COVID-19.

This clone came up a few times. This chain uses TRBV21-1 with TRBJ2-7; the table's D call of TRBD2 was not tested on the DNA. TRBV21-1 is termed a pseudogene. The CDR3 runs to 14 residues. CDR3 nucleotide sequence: TGTGCCAGCAGCTCAAAGACTGGGTTCTCAGAGCAGTACTTC. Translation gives CASSSKTGFSEQYF.

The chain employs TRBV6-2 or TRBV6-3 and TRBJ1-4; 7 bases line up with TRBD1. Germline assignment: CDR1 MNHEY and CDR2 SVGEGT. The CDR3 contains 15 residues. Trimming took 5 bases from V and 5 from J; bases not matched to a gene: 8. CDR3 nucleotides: TGTGCCAGCAGTCTCACCGGGACAGTGAATGAAAAACTGTTTTTT. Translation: CASSLTGTVNEKLFF.

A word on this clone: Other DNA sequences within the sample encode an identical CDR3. The CDR3 loop reads CASSILRPTAGPVYGYTF. CDR3 bases: TGTGCCAGTAGTATCTTACGACCCACGGCGGGTCCTGTCTATGGCTACACCTTC. V and J are TRBV19 and TRBJ1-2; D remains ambiguous. The CDR3 sequence is 18 residues long. Germline CDR1 LNHDA, CDR2 SQIVND (reference sequence). V lost 3 bases and J lost 4, with 24 bases in between.

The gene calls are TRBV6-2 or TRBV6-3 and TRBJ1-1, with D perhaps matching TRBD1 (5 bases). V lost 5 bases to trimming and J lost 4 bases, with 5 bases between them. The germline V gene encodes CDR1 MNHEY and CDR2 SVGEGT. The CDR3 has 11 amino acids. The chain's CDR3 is CASSRGTEAFF. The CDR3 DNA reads TGTGCCAGCAGTAGGGGCACTGAAGCTTTCTTT.

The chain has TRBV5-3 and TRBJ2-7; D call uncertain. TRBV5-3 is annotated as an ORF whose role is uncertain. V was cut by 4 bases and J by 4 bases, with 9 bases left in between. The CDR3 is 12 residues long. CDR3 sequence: CARSTLTYEQYF. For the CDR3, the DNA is TGTGCCAGAAGCACCTTGACATACGAGCAGTACTTC.

The CDR3 here is CASSRSRAEAFF. CDR3 nucleotides: TGTGCCAGCAGCCGCTCGCGGGCTGAAGCTTTCTTT. This chain links TRBV3-1 (or the pseudogene TRBV3-2) with TRBJ1-1; the D is unclear. Per germline, CDR1 LGHDT and CDR2 YNNKEL (reference sequence). This CDR3 region has 12 residues. V lost 4 bases to trimming and J lost 6 bases, with 9 bases between them.

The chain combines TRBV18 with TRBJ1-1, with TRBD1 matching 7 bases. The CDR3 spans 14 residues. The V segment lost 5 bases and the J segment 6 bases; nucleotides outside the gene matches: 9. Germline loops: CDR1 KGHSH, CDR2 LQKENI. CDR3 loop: CASSIGQAGPEAFF. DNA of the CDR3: TGTGCCAGCTCAATCGGACAGGCTGGTCCTGAAGCTTTCTTT.

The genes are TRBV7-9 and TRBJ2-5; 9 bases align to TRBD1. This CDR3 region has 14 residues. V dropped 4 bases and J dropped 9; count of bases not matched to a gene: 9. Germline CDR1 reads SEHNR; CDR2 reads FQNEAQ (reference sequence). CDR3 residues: CASSSPWTGEAQYF. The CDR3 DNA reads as TGTGCCAGCAGCTCGCCTTGGACAGGGGAGGCCCAGTACTTC.

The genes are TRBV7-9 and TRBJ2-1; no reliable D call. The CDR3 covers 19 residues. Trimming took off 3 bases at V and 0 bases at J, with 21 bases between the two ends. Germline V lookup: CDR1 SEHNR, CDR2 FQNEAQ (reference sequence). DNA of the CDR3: TGTGCCAGCAGCTTCCGACTGGCCCCTCCGGAGATCTCCTACAATGAGCAGTTCTTC. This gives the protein CASSFRLAPPEISYNEQFF.

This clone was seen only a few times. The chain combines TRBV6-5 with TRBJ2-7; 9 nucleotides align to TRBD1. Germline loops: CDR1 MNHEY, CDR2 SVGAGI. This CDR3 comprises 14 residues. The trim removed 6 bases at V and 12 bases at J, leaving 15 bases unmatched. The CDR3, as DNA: TGTGCCAGCAGAAGGGACAGGGTTGTATTGGATTTGTACTTC. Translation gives CASRRDRVVLDLYF.

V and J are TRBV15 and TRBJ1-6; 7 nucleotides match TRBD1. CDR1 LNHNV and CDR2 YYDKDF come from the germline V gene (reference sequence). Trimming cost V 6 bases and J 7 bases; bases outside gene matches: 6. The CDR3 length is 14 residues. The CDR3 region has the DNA TGTGCCACCAGAACGACAGGGATAAATTCACCCCTCCACTTT. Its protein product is CATRTTGINSPLHF.